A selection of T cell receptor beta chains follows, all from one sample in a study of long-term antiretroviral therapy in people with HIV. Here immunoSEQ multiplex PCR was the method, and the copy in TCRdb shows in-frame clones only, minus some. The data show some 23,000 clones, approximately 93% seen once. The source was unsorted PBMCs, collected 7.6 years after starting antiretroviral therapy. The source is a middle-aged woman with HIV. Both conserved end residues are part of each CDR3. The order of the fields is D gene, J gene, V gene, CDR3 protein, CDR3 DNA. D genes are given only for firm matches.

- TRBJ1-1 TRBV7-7 CASSPQLGTEAFF TGTGCTAGCAGCCCTCAACTGGGGACTGAAGCTTTCTTT
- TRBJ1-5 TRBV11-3 CASSSPKGVGNQPQHF TGTGCCAGCAGCTCCCCGAAGGGGGTGGGTAATCAGCCCCAGCATTTT
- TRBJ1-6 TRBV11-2 CASSLAAGRGPLHF TGTGCCAGCAGCTTAGCCGCAGGGAGAGGGCCCCTCCACTTT
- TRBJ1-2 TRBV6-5 CASSYLEDRLGYTF TGTGCCAGCAGTTACCTCGAAGACAGGCTGGGCTACACCTTC
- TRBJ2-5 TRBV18 CASSGQGIRETQYF TGTGCCAGCTCAGGCCAGGGGATCCGAGAGACCCAGTACTTC
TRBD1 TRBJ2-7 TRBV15 CATSRGQGAFYEQYF TGTGCCACCAGCAGAGGCCAGGGGGCTTTCTACGAGCAGTACTTC
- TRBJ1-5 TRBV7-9 CASSLDSLPQHF TGTGCCAGCAGCTTAGACTCTCTGCCCCAGCATTTT
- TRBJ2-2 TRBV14 CASSQDPYLPLGELFF TGTGCCAGCAGCCAAGACCCGTATTTACCGCTCGGGGAGCTGTTTTTT
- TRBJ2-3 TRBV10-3 CAISESSADTQYF TGTGCCATCAGTGAGTCGAGTGCAGATACGCAGTATTTT
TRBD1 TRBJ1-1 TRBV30 CAWCYRGQVSKTEAFF TGTGCCTGGTGTTACAGGGGGCAGGTATCGAAGACTGAAGCTTTCTTT
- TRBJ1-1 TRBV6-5 CATAPGNTEAFF TGTGCCACCGCCCCGGGGAACACTGAAGCTTTCTTT
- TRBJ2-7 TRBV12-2 CASRLESSEKGYEQYF TGTGCAAGTCGCTTAGAGAGCTCCGAGAAGGGTTACGAGCAGTACTTC
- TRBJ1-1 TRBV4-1 CASSQDRTKQGGTEAFF TGCGCCAGCAGCCAAGATAGGACGAAACAGGGAGGGACTGAAGCTTTCTTT
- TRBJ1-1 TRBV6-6 CASSYFGGTEAFF TGTGCCAGCAGTTATTTTGGTGGCACTGAAGCTTTCTTT